Listed below are T cell receptor beta chains from one sample, sequenced in a study of T cell responses to AZD1222 COVID-19 vaccine. Clones were read by immunoSEQ multiplex PCR, and TCRdb kept only the in-frame ones, dropping some. The sample shows more than 80,000 clones, about 90% of them seen only once. The starting material was peripheral blood, obtained on day 0 of AZD1222 vaccination. These receptors were obtained from an adult in good health. Both conserved end residues are part of each CDR3. Each record gives: J gene, V gene, clone size, D gene, CDR3 protein, CDR3 DNA. A D gene is named only where the DNA matches it firmly. Where a row states a size, it is once, few, many or the class of an expanded clone; other rows omit it.

>TRBJ2-5|TRBV9|.|.
CASSVAPSSETQYF
TGTGCCAGCAGCGTAGCACCTAGCTCGGAGACCCAGTACTTC
>TRBJ2-5|TRBV12-3/TRBV12-4|.|.
CASSSHNEETQYF
TGTGCCAGCAGTTCTCACAATGAAGAGACCCAGTACTTC
>TRBJ2-2|TRBV28|.|.
CASSSPPRPGELFF
TGTGCCAGCAGTTCCCCACCTCGACCCGGGGAGCTGTTTTTT
>TRBJ2-7|TRBV28|.|.
CASRGGFYEQYF
TGTGCCAGCAGAGGGGGTTTCTACGAGCAGTACTTC
>TRBJ2-6|TRBV4-2|.|.
CASSQGMEGSGANVLTF
TGTGCCAGCAGCCAAGGAATGGAAGGCTCTGGGGCCAACGTCCTGACTTTC
>TRBJ2-2|TRBV7-3|once|.
CASSPHGRGNTGELFF
TGTGCCAGCAGCCCCCACGGCAGGGGAAACACCGGGGAGCTGTTTTTT
>TRBJ1-2|TRBV15|once|TRBD1
CATSKDRNYGYTF
TGTGCCACCAGTAAGGACAGGAACTATGGCTACACCTTC
>TRBJ2-7|TRBV10-3|.|TRBD1
CAISELQGARAYEQYF
TGTGCCATCAGTGAGCTACAGGGGGCGCGGGCCTACGAGCAGTACTTC
>TRBJ1-1|TRBV7-9|.|.
CASSLRGAGLNTEAFF
TGTGCCAGCAGCCTACGGGGGGCCGGATTGAACACTGAAGCTTTCTTT
>TRBJ2-1|TRBV4-3|.|.
CASSQGTSSYNEQFF
TGCGCCAGCAGCCAGGGGACCTCTTCCTACAATGAGCAGTTCTTC
>TRBJ1-6|TRBV6-5|.|.
CASSYRSLDNSPLHF
TGTGCCAGCAGTTACCGGAGCTTGGATAATTCACCCCTCCACTTT
>TRBJ1-2|TRBV6-5|.|TRBD1
CASSYGTGGNGYTF
TGTGCCAGCAGTTACGGGACAGGGGGAAATGGCTACACCTTC
>TRBJ1-2|TRBV7-2|once|TRBD1
CASSAQGQGYGYTF
TGTGCCAGCAGCGCACAGGGACAGGGCTATGGCTACACCTTC
>TRBJ2-7|TRBV27|.|.
CASSLSAGGVKYEQYF
TGTGCCAGCAGTTTATCGGCAGGAGGTGTGAAATACGAGCAGTACTTC
>TRBJ2-1|TRBV9|.|TRBD2
CASSVAPTSGKIFGNEQFF
TGTGCCAGCAGCGTAGCTCCGACTAGCGGGAAAATATTTGGAAATGAGCAGTTCTTC
>TRBJ2-7|TRBV29-1|.|.
CSVGLPGEQYF
TGCAGCGTTGGGCTACCGGGGGAGCAGTACTTC
>TRBJ2-1|TRBV9|.|.
CASNRLGSEQFF
TGTGCCAGCAACCGACTAGGCAGTGAGCAGTTCTTC
>TRBJ2-6|TRBV28|.|.
CASSFGGASGANVLTF
TGTGCCAGCAGTTTTGGGGGGGCCTCTGGGGCCAACGTCCTGACTTTC
>TRBJ2-7|TRBV6-5|.|.
CASRAGQIAYEQYF
TGTGCCAGCAGGGCGGGACAGATTGCCTACGAGCAGTACTTC
>TRBJ1-5|TRBV3-1/TRBV3-2|.|.
CASSQGGQHQPQHF
TGTGCCAGCAGCCAAGGGGGACAACATCAGCCCCAGCATTTT